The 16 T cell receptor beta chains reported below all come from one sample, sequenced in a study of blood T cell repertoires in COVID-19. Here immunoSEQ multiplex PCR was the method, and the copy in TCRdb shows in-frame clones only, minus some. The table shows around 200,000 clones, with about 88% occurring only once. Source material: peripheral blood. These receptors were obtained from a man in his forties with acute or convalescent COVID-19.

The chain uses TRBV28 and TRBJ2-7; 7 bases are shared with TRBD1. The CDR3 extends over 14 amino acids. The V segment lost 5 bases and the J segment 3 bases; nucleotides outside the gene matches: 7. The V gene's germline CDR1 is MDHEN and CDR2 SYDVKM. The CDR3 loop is CASSRDRGFYEQYF. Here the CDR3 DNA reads TGTGCCAGCAGTCGGGACAGAGGCTTCTACGAGCAGTACTTC.

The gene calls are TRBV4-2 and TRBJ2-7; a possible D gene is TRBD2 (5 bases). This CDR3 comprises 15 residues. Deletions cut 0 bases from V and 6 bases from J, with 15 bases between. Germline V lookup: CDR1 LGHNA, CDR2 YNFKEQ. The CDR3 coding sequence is TGTGCCAGCAGCCAAGATTCCATAGAGGGTGGCGAGCAGTACTTC. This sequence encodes CASSQDSIEGGEQYF.

The CDR3 DNA is TGTGCCAGCAGCCAAGACCCAGGGACAGCATGGGATACGCAGTATTTT. Protein product: CASSQDPGTAWDTQYF. V and J are TRBV4-2 and TRBJ2-3; 7 nucleotides line up with TRBD1. The CDR3 is 16 residues long. Germline V lookup: CDR1 LGHNA, CDR2 YNFKEQ. V gave up 0 bases and J gave up 6 bases; unmatched junction bases: 9.

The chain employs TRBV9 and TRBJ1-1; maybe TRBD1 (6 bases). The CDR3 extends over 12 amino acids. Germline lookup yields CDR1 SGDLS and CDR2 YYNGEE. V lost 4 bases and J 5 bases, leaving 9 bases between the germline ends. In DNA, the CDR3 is TGTGCCAGCAGCTTACAGGGAACTGAAGCTTTCTTT. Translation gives CASSLQGTEAFF.

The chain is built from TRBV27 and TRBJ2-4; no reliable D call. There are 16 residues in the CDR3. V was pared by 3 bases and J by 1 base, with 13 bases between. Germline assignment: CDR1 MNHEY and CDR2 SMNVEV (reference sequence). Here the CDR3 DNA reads TGTGCCAGCAGTTTGTCCTATAGCCGGGCCAAAAACATTCAGTACTTC. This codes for CASSLSYSRAKNIQYF.

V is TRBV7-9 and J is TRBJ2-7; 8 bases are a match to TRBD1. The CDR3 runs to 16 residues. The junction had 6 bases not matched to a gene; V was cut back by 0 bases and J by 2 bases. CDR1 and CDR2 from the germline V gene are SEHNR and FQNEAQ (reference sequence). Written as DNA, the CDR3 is TGTGCCAGCAGCTTAGCGCCGGACAGGGTAACCTACGAGCAGTACTTC. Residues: CASSLAPDRVTYEQYF.

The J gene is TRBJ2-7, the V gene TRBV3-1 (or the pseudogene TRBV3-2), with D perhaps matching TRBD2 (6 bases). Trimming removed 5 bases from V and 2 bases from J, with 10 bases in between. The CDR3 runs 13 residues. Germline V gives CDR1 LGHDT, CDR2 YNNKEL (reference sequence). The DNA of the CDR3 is TGTGCCAGCAGCTCGGGCGGGGCCTACGAGCAGTACTTC. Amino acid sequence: CASSSGGAYEQYF.

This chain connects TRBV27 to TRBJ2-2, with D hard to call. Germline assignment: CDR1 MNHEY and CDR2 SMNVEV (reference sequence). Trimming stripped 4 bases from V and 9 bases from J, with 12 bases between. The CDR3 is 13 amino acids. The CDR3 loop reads CASSSHKPRELFF. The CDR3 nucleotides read TGTGCCAGCAGTTCGCATAAGCCGCGGGAGCTGTTTTTT.

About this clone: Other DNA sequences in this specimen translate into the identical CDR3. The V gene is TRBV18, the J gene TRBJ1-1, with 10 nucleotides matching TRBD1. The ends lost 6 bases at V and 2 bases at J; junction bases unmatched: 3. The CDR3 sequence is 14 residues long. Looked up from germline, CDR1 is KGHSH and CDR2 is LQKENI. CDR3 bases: TGTGCCAGCTCGCGGGACAGGGGTAACACTGAAGCTTTCTTT. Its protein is CASSRDRGNTEAFF.

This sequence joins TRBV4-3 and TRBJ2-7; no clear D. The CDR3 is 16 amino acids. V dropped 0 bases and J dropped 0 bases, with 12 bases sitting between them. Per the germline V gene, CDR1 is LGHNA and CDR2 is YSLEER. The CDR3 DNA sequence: TGCGCCAGCAGCCAAGAACCCCAGGTAGGCTCCTACGAGCAGTACTTC. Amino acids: CASSQEPQVGSYEQYF.

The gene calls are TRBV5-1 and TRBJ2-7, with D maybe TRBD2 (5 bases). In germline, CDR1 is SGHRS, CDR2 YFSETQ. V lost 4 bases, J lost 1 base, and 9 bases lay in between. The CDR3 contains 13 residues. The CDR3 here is CASSGDYSYEQYF. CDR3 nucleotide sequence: TGCGCCAGCAGCGGTGACTATTCCTACGAGCAGTACTTC.

CDR3 DNA sequence: TGTGCCAGCAGCTTGGCTAGCGCGGGAAAAGGCGAGACCCAGTACTTC. Translated: CASSLASAGKGETQYF. This chain uses TRBV5-4 with TRBJ2-5; a possible D gene is TRBD2 (6 bases). CDR1 is SGHNT, CDR2 YYREEE, per germline (reference sequence). The CDR3 is 16 amino acids. Trimming cost V 0 bases and J 5 bases, with 17 bases left between them.

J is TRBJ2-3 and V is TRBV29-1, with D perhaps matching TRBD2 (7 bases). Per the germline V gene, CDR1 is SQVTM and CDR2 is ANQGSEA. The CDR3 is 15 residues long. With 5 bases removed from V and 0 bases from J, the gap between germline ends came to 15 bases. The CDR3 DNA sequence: TGCAGCGTTACATCGGGGGGCTCTAGCACAGATACGCAGTATTTT. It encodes CSVTSGGSSTDTQYF.

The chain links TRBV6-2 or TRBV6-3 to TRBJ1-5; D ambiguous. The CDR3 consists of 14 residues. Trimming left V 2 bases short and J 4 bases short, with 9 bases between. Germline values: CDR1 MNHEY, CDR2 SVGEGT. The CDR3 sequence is CASSYTLANQPQHF. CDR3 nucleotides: TGTGCCAGCAGTTACACGCTGGCAAATCAGCCCCAGCATTTT.

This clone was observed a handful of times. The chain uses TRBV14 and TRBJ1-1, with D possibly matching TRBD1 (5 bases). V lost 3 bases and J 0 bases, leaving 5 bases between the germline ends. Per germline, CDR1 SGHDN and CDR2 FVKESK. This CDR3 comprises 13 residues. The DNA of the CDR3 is TGTGCCAGCAGCCAGACAGTGAACACTGAAGCTTTCTTT. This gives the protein CASSQTVNTEAFF.

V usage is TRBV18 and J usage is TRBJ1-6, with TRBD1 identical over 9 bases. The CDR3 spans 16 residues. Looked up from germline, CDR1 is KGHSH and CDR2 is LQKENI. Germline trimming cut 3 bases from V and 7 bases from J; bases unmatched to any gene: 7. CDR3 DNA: TGTGCCAGCTCACCGAGCCTCGGGACAGGGAATTCACCCCTCCACTTT. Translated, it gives CASSPSLGTGNSPLHF.